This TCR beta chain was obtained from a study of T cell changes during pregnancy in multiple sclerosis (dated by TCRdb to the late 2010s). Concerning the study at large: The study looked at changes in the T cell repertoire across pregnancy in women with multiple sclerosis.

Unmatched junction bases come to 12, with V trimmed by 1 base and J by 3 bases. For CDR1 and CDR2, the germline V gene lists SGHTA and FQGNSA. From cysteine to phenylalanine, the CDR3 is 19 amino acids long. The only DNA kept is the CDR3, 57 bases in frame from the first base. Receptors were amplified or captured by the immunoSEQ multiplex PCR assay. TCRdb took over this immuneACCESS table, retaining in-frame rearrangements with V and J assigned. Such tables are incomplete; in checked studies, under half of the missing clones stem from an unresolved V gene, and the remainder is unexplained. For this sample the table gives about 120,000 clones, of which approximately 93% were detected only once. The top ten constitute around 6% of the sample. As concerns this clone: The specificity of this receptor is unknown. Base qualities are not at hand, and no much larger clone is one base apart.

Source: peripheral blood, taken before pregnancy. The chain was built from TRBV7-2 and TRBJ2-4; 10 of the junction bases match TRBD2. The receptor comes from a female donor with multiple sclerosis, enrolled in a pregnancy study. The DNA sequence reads TGTGCCAGCAGCTTAGTCAGTCTAGCGGGGGTGGGGGGCAAAAACATTCAGTACTTC. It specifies CASSLVSLAGVGGKNIQYF.